This T cell receptor (beta chain) came from a study of identical twins (dated by TCRdb to 2016 to 2018). Study-level background: To test whether fetal clonotypes persist, the study used deep sequencing on TCR alpha and beta repertoires from monozygotic twins, unrelated adults of various ages, and cord blood. Replicate twin experiments were performed at different times using different library preparation protocols to rule out contamination.

All donors were healthy Caucasians. Three pairs of female monozygotic twins, all aged roughly 18 to 29 years, made up the twin cohort. CD4+ and CD8+ T cell populations were isolated with positive isolation kits from Invitrogen. Library prep was done by 5' RACE. Sequencing relied on an Illumina HiSeq 2000. A universal primer binding site was added through template switching, and the final cDNA carried a unique molecular identifier so that TCR cDNA molecules could be counted accurately. Specific primers in the conserved constant-segment region were used to synthesize first-strand cDNA for the TCR alpha and beta chains. To control for contamination, every cDNA library carried two barcodes: a SMART-Mk sample barcode plus Illumina barcodes. TruSeq adapter sequences and Illumina sample barcodes were added in two successive PCR steps. TCR alpha and beta cDNA libraries were sequenced on the Illumina HiSeq platform with custom primers. The paper's data handling went like this. MiGEC was used to process raw reads and extract unique molecular identifiers, and MiXCR was used to find CDR3 positions. For each individual, recombination models were inferred using an EM algorithm with the repgenHMM and IGoR tools. The analysis of shared clonotypes was done with the tcR package in R, with sharing normalized by the product of cloneset sizes. Out-of-frame nonproductive sequences were analyzed to study raw recombination free of thymic and clonal selection effects. TCRdb cleaned the public reads at Q25 with fastp, built clones with MiXCR and kept in-frame beta chains. Identical CDR3 protein sequences are pooled into one entry, listed with their most common genes and DNA. The V and J calls and clone size come from TCRdb's table, not from the authors' own analysis. The sample data list some 500,000 distinct CDR3 sequences, and 12% to 15% of these were observed just once. The ten largest clones add up to roughly 0.56% of the sample.

General study outcomes and caveats: The excess sharing between twins in beta out-of-frame sequences was weaker because fewer shared sequences reduced the signal-to-noise ratio. Fewer insertions were carried by abundant cord blood beta clonotypes; a weaker similar trend was observed in young adult naive repertoires, while no such trend was observed in memory repertoires. In monozygotic twins, recombination models systematically underestimated out-of-frame TCR alpha sharing, but the models matched the sharing seen between unrelated individuals. Zero-insertion analyses could be partly confounded by invariant T cells such as MAIT and iNKT, though diverse VJ usage argued against such confounding for most clonotypes. Conclusions relied on cross-sectional statistical analysis, since the same donors could not be followed over many years. Out-of-frame TCR alpha sequences shared between twins showed an excess of low generation-probability sequences compared with coincidental sharing between unrelated individuals.

As for this clonotype: Its antigen is not yet known. There are no base qualities to consult, and no much larger clone falls within one base.

The CDR3 measures 14 amino acids from cysteine to phenylalanine. This entry keeps only the CDR3 DNA: 42 bases, framed from base 1. Taken from the germline V gene (reference sequence), the CDR1 and CDR2 loops are DFQATT and SNEGSKA. Germline trimming: 4 bases from V, 4 bases from J; junction bases outside gene matches: 7. The same data also went into a second study, on yellow fever vaccine responses in identical twins. From that second study: According to the authors, in identical twins the way T cells responded to vaccination appeared partly convergent and partly personalized. Focusing on identical twins, the study followed the T cell clones that responded to the vaccine, and did so with precision.

The chain is made from TRBV20-1 and TRBJ2-5, with 9 bases in between that match TRBD2. The specimen sequenced was CD4+ T cells sorted from blood. The TCR was taken from a woman aged 18-29 years in good health. The nucleotides are TGCAGTGCTACCGTTAGCGGGAGAGGAGAGACCCAGTACTTC. It codes for CSATVSGRGETQYF.